Listed below are T cell receptor beta chains from one sample, sequenced in a study of blood T cell repertoires in COVID-19. Using immunoSEQ multiplex PCR, the repertoire was profiled, and TCRdb retains in-frame clones only, with some absent. The table records approximately 310,000 clones, more than 70% of them present only once. The specimen was peripheral blood. The receptors were sampled from a woman aged 50 to 65 who had recovered from COVID-19. Both conserved end residues are part of each CDR3. Each record gives: CDR3 DNA, CDR3 protein, clone size, J gene, D gene, V gene. D genes are given only for firm matches. Clone size, where shown, is once, few, many, or a class for clones that have expanded.

TGTGCCAGCAGTTACCGACTAGCGGGAGGTAGCGAGCAGTACTTC CASSYRLAGGSEQYF - TRBJ2-7 TRBD2 TRBV6-2/TRBV6-3
TGCGCCAGCGGGGAGCGGGACGGTACAAACTCCTACAATGAGCAGTTCTTC CASGERDGTNSYNEQFF once TRBJ2-1 TRBD2 TRBV5-1
TGTGCCAGCAGCCTCAGCGGGAGCTCCTACAATGAGCAGTTCTTC CASSLSGSSYNEQFF once TRBJ2-1 TRBD2 TRBV6-5
TGTGCCAGCAGCTTAGGGTCCCCCAGGTGGGAGACCCAGTACTTC CASSLGSPRWETQYF - TRBJ2-5 - TRBV11-2
TGTGCCAGCACCCCCCTAGTAACAACGCAGTATTTT CASTPLVTTQYF - TRBJ2-3 - TRBV2
TGTGCCAGCAGTTCCCTGGGGACAGGGAATGGCAATGAGCAGTTCTTC CASSSLGTGNGNEQFF - TRBJ2-1 TRBD1 TRBV7-3
TGTGCCAGCGGGGACAACGCGAACACCGGGGAGCTGTTTTTT CASGDNANTGELFF - TRBJ2-2 - TRBV3-1/TRBV3-2
TGTGCCAGTAGTATGGTGAGCGGGCCCCCCTACAATGAGCAGTTCTTC CASSMVSGPPYNEQFF once TRBJ2-1 - TRBV19
TGTGCCAGTAGTCCAAGCCTCGGGGGGAACACCGGGGAGCTGTTTTTT CASSPSLGGNTGELFF - TRBJ2-2 - TRBV19
TGTGCCAGCTCGCCTATGGGAGGGGTCGGTGAAGCTTTCTTT CASSPMGGVGEAFF - TRBJ1-1 - TRBV18
TGTGCCAGCAGTTCCACATTGACAGGTGTCGGGAACACCATATATTTT CASSSTLTGVGNTIYF - TRBJ1-3 - TRBV6-5
TGTGCCAGCACCCACCGGAGGACAGACACCGGGGAGCTGTTTTTT CASTHRRTDTGELFF - TRBJ2-2 - TRBV6-5
TGTGCCAGTAGTCCCCCCGGGGGGGGCCGGGAGACCCAGTACTTC CASSPPGGGRETQYF - TRBJ2-5 TRBD2 TRBV19
TGTGCCAGCCGACCGCCGGGACAACAGAACTATGGCTACACCTTC CASRPPGQQNYGYTF once TRBJ1-2 - TRBV7-2
TGTGCCTCACTAGCGGTACGATCCTACAATGAGCAGTTCTTC CASLAVRSYNEQFF - TRBJ2-1 TRBD2 TRBV30
TGCGCCAGCAGCCCCCAACAAAACTATGGCTACACCTTC CASSPQQNYGYTF - TRBJ1-2 - TRBV5-1
TGCAGTGCTAGTCCCGGGACAGGGGAACAAGAGACCCAGTACTTC CSASPGTGEQETQYF - TRBJ2-5 TRBD1 TRBV20-1
TGCGCCAGCAGCCCGAAAAGGACTAGCGGGGGCACCTACAATGAGCAGTTCTTC CASSPKRTSGGTYNEQFF few TRBJ2-1 TRBD2 TRBV5-1
TGTGCCATCAGTCCTGGGCCGAACACTGAAGCTTTCTTT CAISPGPNTEAFF once TRBJ1-1 - TRBV10-3
TGTGCCACCAGCAGAGATAGGAGGGACGGTCAGCCCCAGCATTTT CATSRDRRDGQPQHF once TRBJ1-5 - TRBV15
TGTGCCAGCAGTAGCCTATTGGACAGGGGACGTTCACCTTCTGGAAACACCATATATTTT CASSSLLDRGRSPSGNTIYF - TRBJ1-3 TRBD1 TRBV28
TGTGCCAGCAGCCTGACAGGGGAGGGGACTGAAGCTTTCTTT CASSLTGEGTEAFF - TRBJ1-1 TRBD1 TRBV7-9
TGCGCCAGCAGCCAAGTCCCCGACAGGGAGGATGGCTACACCTTC CASSQVPDREDGYTF - TRBJ1-2 TRBD1 TRBV4-3
TGTGCCAGCAGCTTCCGACAGGGCCGTAGCAATCAGCCCCAGCATTTT CASSFRQGRSNQPQHF - TRBJ1-5 TRBD1 TRBV7-6
TGCGCCAGCAGCTTGGCCGGGACAGGTCCAGATACGCAGTATTTT CASSLAGTGPDTQYF - TRBJ2-3 TRBD1 TRBV5-1
TGTGCCACCAGGACTAACTACGAGCAGTACTTC CATRTNYEQYF - TRBJ2-7 - TRBV28
- CASSFWRGSWVTDTQYF - TRBJ2-3 - TRBV27
TGTGCCATCAGGGGGGTCGGGAGAGGGGAGACCCAGTACTTC CAIRGVGRGETQYF - TRBJ2-5 - TRBV10-3
TGTGCCAGCAGCCCACGCCTCGGGGATATGAACACTGAAGCTTTCTTT CASSPRLGDMNTEAFF - TRBJ1-1 - TRBV7-2
TGTGCCTGGAGTACTAAGGAGACCCAGTACTTC CAWSTKETQYF - TRBJ2-5 - TRBV30
TGTGCCAGTAGTTTCCGGGACTACGAGCAGTACTTC CASSFRDYEQYF - TRBJ2-7 - TRBV19
TGTGCCAGCAGTTTAGGAGGGGGAGAAAAACTGTTTTTT CASSLGGGEKLFF once TRBJ1-4 - TRBV12-3/TRBV12-4
TGTGCCAGCTCAATAGAACAGGGGAAAAACACTGAAGCTTTCTTT CASSIEQGKNTEAFF - TRBJ1-1 TRBD1 TRBV18
TGTGCCAGCCGGGGGGTAGGAGAGACCCAGTACTTC CASRGVGETQYF once TRBJ2-5 TRBD2 TRBV18
TGTGCCAGCAGTTACTCGATACGGACAGGTAAAAATCAGCCCCAGCATTTT CASSYSIRTGKNQPQHF few TRBJ1-5 TRBD1 TRBV6-2/TRBV6-3
TGTGCCAGCAGCCAAGAACAGCTCTCTGGAAACACCATATATTTT CASSQEQLSGNTIYF few TRBJ1-3 - TRBV3-1/TRBV3-2
TGTGCCAGCAGCCCGTCCGGGGGGGGAACTGAAGCTTTCTTT CASSPSGGGTEAFF - TRBJ1-1 - TRBV3-1/TRBV3-2
TGTGCCAGCAGTTCCGGAAGCGGGAGGGCCGGTGGCGAGCAGTACTTC CASSSGSGRAGGEQYF - TRBJ2-7 TRBD2 TRBV13
TGTGCCTTTAAACCCTTCTTCGCGCTTAAGCCCCAGCATTTT CAFKPFFALKPQHF - TRBJ1-5 - TRBV19
TGTGCCAGCAGTTTACAGGGAGGGAATTCACCCCTCCACTTT CASSLQGGNSPLHF - TRBJ1-6 - TRBV27
TGTGCCAGCAGCCCGGGGGAGGCCTATAATTCACCCCTCCACTTT CASSPGEAYNSPLHF - TRBJ1-6 - TRBV27
TGTGCCAGTAGTATTGTAGCGTACACCGGGGAGCTGTTTTTT CASSIVAYTGELFF - TRBJ2-2 - TRBV19
TGTGCCTGGAGTCCGTCAGGCAATTCTCATAATTCACCCCTCCACTTT CAWSPSGNSHNSPLHF - TRBJ1-6 - TRBV30
TGTGCCAGCTCACCACCAGGGGGGGGCAATGAGCAGTTCTTC CASSPPGGGNEQFF - TRBJ2-1 - TRBV18
TGCAGTGCTAGTACAGCACAGGGACTATACAATGAGCAGTTCTTC CSASTAQGLYNEQFF - TRBJ2-1 - TRBV20-1
TGTGCCAGCAGCTTAGGTAGCGGGAGCTTCTACGAGCAGTACTTC CASSLGSGSFYEQYF - TRBJ2-7 TRBD2 TRBV7-3
TGTGCCAGCAGCGGTAACAGGGGAAAGAGTGAAAAACTGTTTTTT CASSGNRGKSEKLFF - TRBJ1-4 TRBD1 TRBV7-2
TGTGCCAGCAGAGAAGCGGGACAGGGAACATGGCAGCCCCAGCATTTT CASREAGQGTWQPQHF - TRBJ1-5 TRBD1 TRBV28
TGTGCCAGCAGATGGGGGACTAATCAGCCCCAGCATTTT CASRWGTNQPQHF - TRBJ1-5 - TRBV12-3/TRBV12-4
TGTGCCAGCAGCCTGAAACAGAACACTGAAGCTTTCTTT CASSLKQNTEAFF - TRBJ1-1 - TRBV6-2/TRBV6-3
TGCGCCAGCAGCCAAGAGTTGGGGACAGGGTGGTTTTTT CASSQELGTGWFF - TRBJ1-4 TRBD1 TRBV4-3
TGTGCCAGCAGCTTATCTCGGGGGGACACAGATACGCAGTATTTT CASSLSRGDTDTQYF - TRBJ2-3 TRBD2 TRBV11-3
TGCAGCGTTGCGGGAGTCCCATCCTACAATGAGCAGTTCTTC CSVAGVPSYNEQFF - TRBJ2-1 - TRBV29-1
TGTGCCATCAGGACAGGGGGGCAAGAGACCCAGTACTTC CAIRTGGQETQYF - TRBJ2-5 TRBD1 TRBV10-3
TGTGCCAGCAGCTCGGGACTCCTCACCTACGAGCAGTACTTC CASSSGLLTYEQYF - TRBJ2-7 - TRBV7-2
TGCAGTGCTAGTCTCACAGGGAGGGGTAGCAATCAGCCCCAGCATTTT CSASLTGRGSNQPQHF - TRBJ1-5 - TRBV20-1
TGTGCCAGCAGCCCAATAGGGGGTCTGCCCCAGCATTTT CASSPIGGLPQHF - TRBJ1-5 - TRBV7-2
TGCGCCAGCAGCTTGGCCCTGGGCCTCGGGAGGGAAGAGACCCAGTACTTC CASSLALGLGREETQYF once TRBJ2-5 TRBD2 TRBV5-1
TGTGCCAGAAAGAGACAGGGAGTCCACGAGCAGTACTTC CARKRQGVHEQYF - TRBJ2-7 TRBD1 TRBV2
TGTGCCAGCAGCTTGTGGCAGGGGACGTACGAGCAGTACTTC CASSLWQGTYEQYF - TRBJ2-7 - TRBV5-6